Listed here are 29 T cell receptor beta chains from one sample, sequenced in a study of blood T cells in healthy people across ages. A second PCR of about 7 to 11 cycles used a sample-barcoded 5' primer and a J-beta primer mix. TCRdb re-derived calls from the 5' RACE reads in MiXCR, one entry per CDR3 protein. The sample consists of more than 700,000 distinct CDR3 sequences, about half of them appearing once. Sequenced: blood. The receptor source for this set is a man older than 75 in good health.

J is TRBJ2-1 and V is TRBV20-1, with TRBD2 identical over 9 bases. The CDR3 is 14 amino acids. The V segment lost 3 bases and the J segment 7 bases; nucleotides outside the gene matches: 7. Germline values: CDR1 DFQATT, CDR2 SNEGSKA (reference sequence). CDR3 region: CSASRSGSRNEQFF. CDR3 DNA: TGCAGTGCTAGTCGTAGCGGGAGCCGGAATGAGCAGTTCTTC.

The chain couples TRBV27 to TRBJ2-6; D is uncertain. The germline CDR1 and CDR2 sequences are MNHEY and SMNVEV (reference sequence). This CDR3 contains 15 residues. V lost 5 bases to trimming and J lost 4 bases, with 12 bases between them. The CDR3 spells CASSPLRAGANVLTF. CDR3 nucleotide sequence: TGTGCCAGCAGTCCACTGCGTGCGGGGGCCAACGTCCTGACTTTC.

The chain employs TRBV29-1 and TRBJ2-3; TRBD2 agrees at 14 bases. The CDR3 runs 18 residues. Trimming cost V 6 bases and J 0 bases; bases outside gene matches: 11. The germline CDR1 and CDR2 sequences are SQVTM and ANQGSEA. The CDR3 region is CSVGTSGGVGYSTDTQYF. The CDR3 nucleotides read TGCAGCGTGGGGACTAGCGGGGGCGTGGGTTATAGCACAGATACGCAGTATTTT.

A word on this clonotype: The junction shows a germline mismatch at one end, possibly a read error. The J gene is TRBJ1-1, the V gene TRBV20-1; tentative D call: TRBD1 (5 bases). CDR1 DFQATT and CDR2 SNEGSKA come from the germline V gene (reference sequence). CDR3 length: 15 amino acids. The CDR3 loop reads CSAPRGGWVNTEAFF. In DNA, the CDR3 is TGCAGTGCTCCGCGGGGGGGATGGGTGAACACTGAGGCTTTCTTT.

The rearrangement uses TRBV20-1 and TRBJ2-7; D is ambiguous. The CDR3 runs 12 residues. Germline V gene lookup returns CDR1 DFQATT and CDR2 SNEGSKA (reference sequence). The CDR3 region has the DNA TGCAGGGCTGGTGGCCTGACCTACGAGCAGTACTTC. This codes for CRAGGLTYEQYF.

The sample holds a few counts of this clonotype. The rearrangement links TRBV12-3 or TRBV12-4 to TRBJ2-3, with TRBD2 identical over 7 bases. This CDR3 is 14 amino acids long. Losses at the gene ends were 5 bases for V and 5 bases for J; bases not matched to a gene: 7. The CDR3 sequence: CASSRRESRDTQYF. The CDR3 DNA reads TGTGCCAGCAGTAGGCGGGAGTCACGAGATACGCAGTATTTT.

The V and J genes are TRBV27 and TRBJ1-6; D is unresolved. Germline assignment: CDR1 MNHEY and CDR2 SMNVEV (reference sequence). V lost 5 bases and J lost 6, with 17 bases in between. This CDR3 is built from 16 residues. CDR3 region: CASSPYWTEANSPLHF. The CDR3 nucleotides read TGTGCCAGCAGTCCCTATTGGACGGAGGCTAATTCACCCCTCCACTTT.

This clonotype was seen only a few times. The chain has TRBV15 and TRBJ2-7; D ambiguous. The CDR3 sequence is 17 residues long. V was cut by 1 base and J by 7 bases, with 23 bases left in between. The germline CDR1 and CDR2 sequences are LNHNV and YYDKDF (reference sequence). The CDR3 region has the DNA TGTGCCACCAGCAGAGCAGTCGGCTCCGAAATCGTCGATGAGCAGTACTTC. Translated: CATSRAVGSEIVDEQYF.

The V and J genes are TRBV20-1 and TRBJ1-5; D is undetermined. V was shortened by 1 base and J by 2 bases, with 9 bases between the two germline ends. Germline V gene lookup returns CDR1 DFQATT and CDR2 SNEGSKA (reference sequence). The CDR3 consists of 14 residues. CDR3 amino acids: CSARAGRGNQPQHF. The CDR3, as DNA: TGCAGTGCTAGAGCGGGGAGGGGCAATCAGCCCCAGCATTTT.

The chain carries TRBV6-1 and TRBJ2-4, with 9 bases fitting TRBD2. The V segment lost 6 bases and the J segment 5 bases; nucleotides outside the gene matches: 2. The CDR3 has 13 residues. The germline CDR1 and CDR2 sequences are MNHNS and SASEGT. CDR3 residues: CASRQRGENIQYF. CDR3 nucleotides: TGTGCCAGCAGGCAGCGGGGGGAAAACATTCAGTACTTC.

The V gene is TRBV29-1, the J gene TRBJ2-1; 9 bases align to TRBD1. Unmatched junction bases numbered 12, after V lost 6 bases and J lost 12 bases. The V gene's germline CDR1 is SQVTM and CDR2 ANQGSEA. This CDR3 comprises 13 residues. As DNA, the CDR3 is TGCAGCGTGATACCGGGACAGGGAGGCTTGCAGTTCTTC. Translation gives CSVIPGQGGLQFF.

The chain combines TRBV7-2 with TRBJ2-1, with TRBD2 identical over 10 bases. The junction had 11 bases not matched to a gene; V was cut back by 5 bases and J by 7 bases. The CDR3 extends over 16 amino acids. Germline assignment: CDR1 SGHTA and CDR2 FQGNSA. The CDR3 nucleotides read TGTGCCAGCAGCCGCGATAGAGCGGGAGGGTTAAATGAGCAGTTCTTC. This codes for CASSRDRAGGLNEQFF.

V is TRBV12-3 or TRBV12-4 and J is TRBJ2-5; D is perhaps TRBD2 (6 bases). There are 12 residues in the CDR3. The ends were cut back, 5 bases at V and 10 bases at J, with 14 bases in the middle. The CDR3, as DNA: TGTGCCAGCAGTCCGCGGGGAGCGGGCCAGTACTTC. Its protein is CASSPRGAGQYF.

The sample holds a few counts of this clonotype. The rearrangement joins TRBV20-1 to TRBJ2-7; 7 bases agree with TRBD1. Judging by the DNA end, TRBJ2-5 fits better; the J call may be wrong. The germline V gene has CDR1 DFQATT and CDR2 SNEGSKA (reference sequence). The CDR3 totals 14 residues. CDR3 nucleotides: TGCAGTGCCACGACAGGGATACTTCAAGAGACCCAGTACTTC. This translates into CSATTGILQETQYF.

This clonotype was seen at least ten times. The J gene is TRBJ2-5, the V gene TRBV28; either TRBD1 or TRBD2 may fit D (5 bases each). Germline CDR1 reads MDHEN; CDR2 reads SYDVKM. V was cut by 1 base and J by 0 bases, with 9 bases left in between. The CDR3 covers 15 residues. The CDR3 DNA sequence: TGTGCCAGCAGTTTATTCGGGGCTTACCAAGAGACCCAGTACTTC. This sequence encodes CASSLFGAYQETQYF.

The rearrangement uses TRBV27 and TRBJ2-7; D possibly uses TRBD1 or TRBD2 (5 bases each). CDR3 length equals 15 residues. The germline V gene encodes CDR1 MNHEY and CDR2 SMNVEV (reference sequence). V lost 5 bases and J 1 base, leaving 15 bases between the germline ends. The CDR3 loop reads CASSKSRWGSYEQYF. CDR3 DNA: TGTGCCAGCAGTAAGTCCCGTTGGGGGTCCTACGAGCAGTACTTC.

This clonotype was counted between two and nine times. V usage is TRBV20-1 and J usage is TRBJ2-7; D may be TRBD1 or TRBD2 (5 bases each). Germline V gives CDR1 DFQATT, CDR2 SNEGSKA (reference sequence). CDR3 size: 12 residues. Trimming left V 6 bases short and J 3 bases short, with 12 bases between. The CDR3 DNA reads as TGCAGTGCCACCGGGACCGTCTACGAGCAGTACTTC. Translating gives CSATGTVYEQYF.

The genes are TRBV5-1 and TRBJ2-1, with 8 bases identical to TRBD2. Germline V gives CDR1 SGHRS, CDR2 YFSETQ. This CDR3 contains 16 residues. V was pared by 6 bases and J by 3 bases, with 11 bases of the junction left unmatched. The CDR3 sequence: CASNPRAGVGYNEQFF. In nucleotides, the CDR3 is TGCGCCAGCAATCCCCGAGCGGGAGTAGGCTACAATGAGCAGTTCTTC.

The chain is built from TRBV7-3 and TRBJ2-1, with TRBD2 identical over 9 bases. The CDR3 covers 15 residues. V lost 5 bases, J lost 7 bases, and 9 bases stayed unmatched. CDR1 and CDR2 from the germline V gene are SGHTA and FQGTGA. CDR3 DNA sequence: TGTGCCAGCAGCAAAACTAGCGGGTATCCTAATGAGCAGTTCTTC. This translates into CASSKTSGYPNEQFF. The full variable domain, with the rest looked up from reference TRBV7-3 and TRBJ2-1, is GAGVSQTPSNKVTEKGKYVELRCDPISGHTALYWYRQSLGQGPEFLIYFQGTGAADDSGLPNDRFFAVRPEGSVSTLKIQRTERGDSAVYLCASSKTSGYPNEQFFGPGTRLTVL.

The chain employs TRBV5-1 and TRBJ2-1, with 10 bases fitting TRBD2. The CDR3 totals 18 residues. Germline lookup yields CDR1 SGHRS and CDR2 YFSETQ. Germline trimming cut 1 base from V and 0 bases from J; bases unmatched to any gene: 7. CDR3 sequence: CASSLTGLAEYSYNEQFF. The CDR3 nucleotides are TGCGCCAGCAGCTTGACCGGACTAGCGGAATACTCCTACAATGAGCAGTTCTTC. Full variable domain (outside the CDR3, taken from reference TRBV5-1 and TRBJ2-1): KAGVTQTPRYLIKTRGQQVTLSCSPISGHRSVSWYQQTPGQGLQFLFEYFSETQRNKGNFPGRFSGRQFSNSRSEMNVSTLELGDSALYLCASSLTGLAEYSYNEQFFGPGTRLTVL.

Concerning this clonotype: A read error may explain this, as a much larger clone is one base away. The chain joins TRBV29-1 to TRBJ2-5; 7 nucleotides match TRBD2. This CDR3 region has 15 residues. Germline CDR1 and CDR2: SQVTM and ANQGSEA. Germline trimming cut 6 bases from V and 0 bases from J; bases unmatched to any gene: 10. CDR3 sequence: CSVGVTSKYQETQYF. The CDR3 nucleotides are TGCAGCGTAGGTGTGACTAGCAAGTACCAAGAGACCCAGTACTTC.

This rearrangement joins TRBV29-1 to TRBJ2-7; D remains unclear. V lost 6 bases and J 1 base, leaving 7 bases between the germline ends. CDR1 is SQVTM and CDR2 is ANQGSEA in the germline V gene. The CDR3 contains 11 residues. The CDR3 DNA sequence: TGCAGCGTCCGAGAATCCTACGAGCAGTACTTC. Translating it yields CSVRESYEQYF.

Remarks on this clonotype: This may be a read error: a much more frequent sequence differs by one nucleotide. The chain joins TRBV27 to TRBJ2-4; 7 bases align to TRBD2. V was pared by 3 bases and J by 10 bases, with 9 bases of the junction left unmatched. The germline gives CDR1 MNHEY, CDR2 SMNVEV (reference sequence). This CDR3 contains 14 residues. The DNA for the CDR3 is TGTGCCAGCAGTTTTGCTCCGGGGGGACCAATTCAGTACTTC. Its protein product is CASSFAPGGPIQYF.

This chain uses TRBV5-6 with TRBJ2-1, with D unresolved. Deletions cut 0 bases from V and 10 bases from J, with 11 bases between. Germline-derived CDR1 and CDR2 are SGHDT and YYEEEE. The CDR3 length is 13 residues. The CDR3: CASSLDGQREQFF. The CDR3 DNA is TGTGCCAGCAGCTTGGACGGCCAGCGCGAGCAGTTCTTC.

This clonotype was recorded at least ten times. The V gene is TRBV2, the J gene TRBJ1-4, with no clear D. Per germline, CDR1 SNHLY and CDR2 FYNNEI. The CDR3 is 12 amino acids. Trimming took 5 bases from V and 10 from J, leaving 11 bases between them. The CDR3 DNA is TGTGCCAGCAGTCCCCTCGAAGGAAAACTGTTTTTT. Residues: CASSPLEGKLFF.

The gene calls are TRBV10-2 and TRBJ1-5; D call uncertain. The CDR3 is 15 residues long. Germline V gives CDR1 WSHSY, CDR2 SAAADI. The ends were cut back, 3 bases at V and 0 bases at J, with 9 bases in the middle. The DNA of the CDR3 is TGCGCCAGCAGTGATAGCCATCCTAGCAATCAGCCCCAGCATTTT. Amino acids: CASSDSHPSNQPQHF.

The CDR3 spells CASSLVRQGEEQFF. The CDR3 bases are TGTGCCAGCAGTTTGGTACGACAGGGGGAAGAGCAGTTCTTC. The gene calls are TRBV28 and TRBJ2-1, with 9 positions matching TRBD1. The CDR3 sequence is 14 residues long. Germline CDR1 and CDR2: MDHEN and SYDVKM. The ends lost 3 bases at V and 10 bases at J; junction bases unmatched: 7.

Turning to this clonotype: Mismatch with germline at one junction end may stem from a read error. This chain links TRBV20-1 with TRBJ2-5; D ambiguous. The CDR3 is made up of 14 amino acids. The germline CDR1 and CDR2 sequences are DFQATT and SNEGSKA (reference sequence). CDR3 sequence: CSAPPSVLGETQYF. The CDR3 nucleotides read TGTAGTGCACCACCCTCTGTCCTCGGGGAGACCCAGTACTTC.

CDR3 protein: CASSYTPGQPYNEQFF. Here the CDR3 DNA reads TGTGCCAGCAGTTACACACCGGGACAACCCTACAATGAGCAGTTCTTC. The gene calls are TRBV6-2 or TRBV6-3 and TRBJ2-1, with D possibly TRBD1 on 6 matching bases. CDR3 size: 16 residues. Germline assignment: CDR1 MNHEY and CDR2 SVGEGT. V gave up 2 bases and J gave up 2 bases, with 13 bases separating them.